This T cell receptor (beta chain) was recorded in a study of a mutant IDH1 vaccine in newly diagnosed glioma. About the study: Former treatment meant radiotherapy, temozolomide, or both; the majority had gotten both.

CDR1 MNHEY and CDR2 SVGAGI come from the germline V gene. CDR3 length: 13 amino acids. V dropped 2 bases and J dropped 4 bases, with 8 bases sitting between them. Time point reported: baseline, week 1 (first vaccination visit). The treatment was: pre-vaccination baseline after standard-of-care therapy. The donors had new WHO grade 3 or 4 astrocytomas; these were IDH1-mutant and ATRX-lost. Study-wide results and limits: Pseudoprogression showed no apparent link to changes in top peripheral T cell clonotypes.

Measured with immunoSEQ multiplex PCR; TCRdb has only the in-frame clones, and not every one. Among 85,000 to 100,000 clones, just under 80% were seen once, and the ten largest hold 7.5%. Worth noting for this clone: Its antigen is currently unknown.

The sequenced sample was PBMCs, obtained from a glioma patient treated with radiotherapy, temozolomide or both. This TCR derives from a man aged 40-49 years with glioma. The chain carries TRBV6-5 and TRBJ2-5; no reliable D call. The DNA of the CDR3 is TGTGCCAGCAGTTACGGCCCCTCAGAGACCCAGTACTTC. This sequence encodes CASSYGPSETQYF.